This T cell receptor beta chain was identified during a study of shared T cell receptors in the human thymus (dated by TCRdb to the early 2020s). Notes on the research overall: The study examined how self-reactive, shared T-cell receptor alpha chains are generated in the human thymus.

CDR1 and CDR2 were assigned from the germline V gene as SGHRS and YFSETQ. The CDR3 runs 19 amino acids, cysteine and phenylalanine included. Here the CDR3 DNA is all that survives: 57 bases in frame from base 1. V and J are trimmed by 4 bases and 1 base, and the gene matches miss 14 bases of the junction. Turning to this clone: Its antigen target is currently unknown. No per-base quality is available; no much larger clone lies one base away.

The library relied on the immunoSEQ multiplex PCR assay. What TCRdb holds here is the immuneACCESS table cut down to in-frame rearrangements. Part of the clones is not present; checked against another copy, under half of the missing clones reflect an unresolved V gene, and the others are unexplained. The table for this sample lists about 730,000 clones; approximately 85% of them were counted only once. Of the sample, around 0.01% is held by the ten largest clones. These records were also assigned to another study, of human thymus T cells. The second paper further reports: In Finland, the donors were immunologically healthy infants who were having open corrective cardiac surgery for congenital heart defects. Thymus tissue was obtained as surgical resects removed during corrective cardiac surgery. Both the thymic and the peripheral blood repertoires appeared to show biased V and J gene segment usage. Highly overlapping thymic TCR repertoires among unrelated individuals were reported in the related research. TCR alpha and beta repertoires from roughly eight infant thymus samples and four related peripheral blood samples were characterized in the study. Donor ages ranging from roughly 6 to 244 days were recorded, and a handful of male and two female infants were included in the cohort. Thymocytes were freed from the tissue by mechanical means and kept at -70 degrees C as pellets of about 8.5-34 million cells. A QIAsymphony instrument was used to extract genomic DNA from frozen cell pellets. The immunoSEQ multiplex PCR assay was used to amplify the TCRB and TCRAD loci from a standardized quantity of quality-controlled genomic DNA. The V(D)J region was spanned by amplicons of a length sufficient to cover the CDR3 and to identify V and J genes. Amplicon sequencing was performed on an Illumina platform through the commercial immunoSEQ service. Primer bias and sequencing errors were corrected as previously described, and TCRAD and TCRB definitions were based on the IMGT database. immunoSEQ Analyzer 3.0 and VDJTools were used for repertoire analysis, which covered basic statistics, V/J segment usage, diversity estimates, rarefaction and pairwise overlap. To estimate diversity, the Chao1, ChaoE, Efron-Thisted, Shannon and inverse Simpson indices were applied, and diversity was also estimated on datasets down-sampled to the smallest sample. Repertoire overlap was assessed by strict matching of CDR3 nucleotide sequence, V gene and J gene, and clustering was done by Jaccard-based multidimensional scaling. On average, roughly 800,000 unique TCRB clonotypes were obtained from thymus samples, compared with 70,000 to 90,000 from blood samples.

Here the chain combines TRBV5-1 and TRBJ2-6; 7 nucleotides in the junction match TRBD2. Material for sequencing was thymocytes. The TCR sequence derives from a girl in the first two years of life with a congenital heart defect. Donor details come from another sample of the same person, matched by shared clones. The CDR3 sequence is CASSPTPGGNLSGANVLTF. The DNA sequence is given as TGCGCCAGCAGCCCCACCCCGGGGGGAAATTTGTCTGGGGCCAACGTCCTGACTTTC.